Listed below are T cell receptor beta chains from one sample, sequenced in a study of blood T cell repertoires in COVID-19. The table came from immunoSEQ multiplex PCR; TCRdb's copy has only in-frame clones and leaves some out. The sample consists of a few hundred thousand clones, about 79% of them appearing once. The sequenced material came from peripheral blood. These receptors were obtained from a woman aged 40 to 50 who had recovered from COVID-19. Each CDR3 is given with its conserved first and last residue. Fields, in order: V gene, D gene, J gene, clone size, CDR3 protein, CDR3 DNA. A D gene is named only where the DNA matches it firmly. A clone size is listed for some rows: how often the clone was seen (once, few, many), or a class if it is expanded.

>TRBV19|TRBD1|TRBJ1-2|.
CASSTWTGRRDGYTF
TGTGCCAGTAGTACCTGGACAGGGAGGCGTGATGGCTACACCTTC
>TRBV7-9|.|TRBJ1-1|.
CASSSIFSGTEAFF
TGTGCCAGCAGCTCCATTTTTTCGGGTACTGAAGCTTTCTTT
>TRBV4-2|TRBD2|TRBJ2-1|.
CASSFEAGGAFNEQFF
TGTGCCAGCAGCTTCGAGGCGGGGGGGGCATTTAATGAGCAGTTCTTC
>TRBV5-1|.|TRBJ2-7|.
CASRFEGILYEQYF
TGCGCCAGCAGGTTTGAGGGAATCCTATACGAGCAGTACTTC
>TRBV20-1|TRBD2|TRBJ2-5|.
CSASNPGLEGTQYF
TGCAGTGCTAGTAATCCGGGACTAGAGGGAACCCAGTACTTC
>TRBV6-2/TRBV6-3|.|TRBJ2-5|.
CASSYFGLRQETQYF
TGTGCCAGCAGTTACTTCGGACTACGCCAAGAGACCCAGTACTTC
>TRBV7-2|TRBD1|TRBJ1-1|.
CASSFGQGMGNTEAFF
TGTGCCAGCAGCTTTGGACAGGGGATGGGGAACACTGAAGCTTTCTTT
>TRBV13|TRBD2|TRBJ2-5|.
CASSTSGGEETQYF
TGTGCCAGCAGCACCAGCGGGGGGGAGGAGACCCAGTACTTC
>TRBV7-2|TRBD2|TRBJ2-1|few
CASSLWPSGGFEQFF
TGTGCCAGCAGCTTATGGCCTAGCGGGGGGTTTGAGCAGTTCTTC
>TRBV6-5|TRBD1|TRBJ1-2|.
CASRGTGGSLSYTF
TGTGCCAGCAGGGGGACAGGGGGGAGTCTGAGCTACACCTTC
>TRBV6-5|TRBD2|TRBJ2-7|.
CASSDTSGGAGEQYF
TGTGCCAGCAGCGATACTAGCGGGGGGGCCGGCGAGCAGTACTTC
>TRBV10-3|TRBD1|TRBJ2-5|once
CAIGARQGEETQYF
TGTGCCATCGGTGCGAGACAGGGGGAAGAGACCCAGTACTTC
>TRBV5-1|.|TRBJ1-4|.
CASSLAGQHHEKLFF
TGCGCCAGCAGCTTGGCAGGGCAGCACCATGAAAAACTGTTTTTT
>TRBV11-3|TRBD1|TRBJ2-3|few
CASSSTGAPSTDTQYF
TGTGCCAGCAGCTCAACAGGGGCCCCGAGCACAGATACGCAGTATTTT
>TRBV4-2|.|TRBJ2-7|once
CASSQPTSSYEQYF
TGTGCCAGCAGCCAGCCTACGAGCTCCTACGAGCAGTACTTC
>TRBV7-9|.|TRBJ1-4|few
CASSLRDSEKLFF
TGTGCCAGCAGCCTACGTGACAGTGAAAAACTGTTTTTT
>TRBV4-2|TRBD2|TRBJ2-5|.
CASSPAGVNQETQYF
TGTGCCAGCAGCCCGGCGGGGGTAAACCAAGAGACCCAGTACTTC
>TRBV13|TRBD2|TRBJ2-3|many
CASSQAGLAGGRSTDTQYF
TGTGCCAGCAGCCAAGCCGGACTAGCGGGGGGAAGAAGCACAGATACGCAGTATTTT